This TCR beta chain was observed in a study of cytomegalovirus exposure and HLA in healthy donors. Points from the study as a whole: The authors later found most CMV-associated TCR beta chains appeared HLA-restricted. When a later analysis was performed, an Asian-associated ancestry cluster reportedly had fewer N-insertions than the roughly 690-donor mean.

Worth noting for this clone: Its antigen is still unknown. One end of the junction is discordant with germline, which a read error may explain.

Germline V gene sequence: CDR1 MNHNS, CDR2 SASEGT. CDR3 length: 14 residues. PCR involved 60 Vbeta and 13 Jbeta primers. This table comes from immunoSEQ multiplex PCR, and its TCRdb copy is limited to in-frame clones, with some not included. The sample table includes about 100,000 clones. This receptor was obtained from a man aged 45-65 years in good health and CMV-seronegative. Input material: PBMCs. This chain links TRBV6-1 with TRBJ2-3; D may be TRBD2 (5 bases). The CDR3 sequence is CANSKGEGTDTQYF. The DNA of the CDR3 is TGTGCCAACAGTAAGGGAGAGGGCACAGATACGCAGTATTTT.